This T cell receptor beta chain emerged from a study of blood T cell repertoires in COVID-19. Whole-study context: Whether acute or convalescent, the COVID-19 samples came from the United States, Italy and Spain. PBMCs, B-cell-depleted T cells, or T cells were the source of the cDNA or gDNA that made up the material.

Germline V gene lookup returns CDR1 SGHTS and CDR2 YDEGEE. V was pared by 1 base and J by 1 base, with 5 bases of the junction left unmatched. The CDR3 spans 16 residues. Per the original methods: From reference gene primer amplification, estimates of nucleated cell counts were derived. Libraries were prepared by immunoSEQ multiplex PCR; TCRdb keeps only in-frame clonotypes and omits some of them. That table is the source of V, J and clone size, and D and trimming were worked out from the DNA. The data hold 110,000 or so clones, with about 90% observed a single time. The sequencing sample was made of peripheral blood. This TCR came from a human donor in a cohort sampled during active COVID-19. The chain employs TRBV5-8 and TRBJ1-5; TRBD1 aligns across 7 bases. The DNA of the CDR3 is TGTGCCAGCAGCTTGTGGAACAGGGGAAGCAATCAGCCCCAGCATTTT. The encoded protein is CASSLWNRGSNQPQHF. The whole variable domain, filled in from reference TRBV5-8 and TRBJ1-5, reads EAGVTQSPTHLIKTRGQQATLRCSPISGHTSVYWYQQALGLGLQFLLWYDEGEERNRGNFPPRFSGRQFPNYSSELNVNALELEDSALYLCASSLWNRGSNQPQHFGDGTRLSIL.